The 10 T cell receptor beta chains below come from one sample, sequenced in a study of OX40 agonist ivuxolimab in advanced cancers. The data were produced by immunoSEQ multiplex PCR, yet TCRdb's version contains in-frame clones alone and is incomplete. This sample carries about 54,000 clones, approximately 80% of them seen once, and the ten largest clones take approximately 4.4%. Material: CD4+ or CD8+ T cells sorted from blood, obtained in a trial of the OX40 agonist ivuxolimab. Receptor source: an adult with an advanced solid tumor such as melanoma, head and neck, liver or kidney cancer.

The rearrangement links TRBV27 to TRBJ1-5, with D maybe TRBD1 (6 bases). Trimming removed 8 bases at V and 0 bases at J, with 23 bases between. The CDR3 covers 18 residues. The germline V gene encodes CDR1 MNHEY and CDR2 SMNVEV (reference sequence). The CDR3 reads CASAEPTGVKGSNQPQHF. CDR3 coding DNA: TGTGCCAGCGCGGAGCCGACAGGCGTAAAGGGTAGCAATCAGCCCCAGCATTTT.

This sequence joins TRBV6-1 and TRBJ1-5; D remains unclear. The CDR3 contains 16 residues. Germline V CDR1 and CDR2: MNHNS, SASEGT. V was clipped by 1 base and J by 0 bases, with 10 bases between them. The CDR3 is CASSEDTPYSNQPQHF. In DNA, the CDR3 is TGTGCCAGCAGTGAAGACACACCTTATAGCAATCAGCCCCAGCATTTT.

The chain joins TRBV9 to TRBJ2-4; D is undetermined. This CDR3 has 16 amino acids. Trimming took off 3 bases at V and 0 bases at J, with 13 bases between the two ends. Germline lookup yields CDR1 SGDLS and CDR2 YYNGEE. Here the CDR3 reads CASSARPLEAKNIQYF. DNA of the CDR3: TGTGCCAGCAGCGCAAGACCTCTTGAAGCCAAAAACATTCAGTACTTC.

This clone was seen a single time. The J gene is TRBJ2-7, the V gene TRBV5-8; 7 bases line up with TRBD2. The CDR3 spans 15 residues. Germline V lookup: CDR1 SGHTS, CDR2 YDEGEE. V shed 7 bases, J shed 5 bases, and the junction held 15 bases outside the gene matches. The CDR3 loop reads CASHAGDSSRNEQYF. CDR3 nucleotide sequence: TGTGCCAGCCACGCGGGGGACTCCTCCCGGAACGAGCAGTACTTC. The full variable domain, with the rest looked up from reference TRBV5-8 and TRBJ2-7, is EAGVTQSPTHLIKTRGQQATLRCSPISGHTSVYWYQQALGLGLQFLLWYDEGEERNRGNFPPRFSGRQFPNYSSELNVNALELEDSALYLCASHAGDSSRNEQYFGPGTRLTVT.

The rearrangement uses TRBV6-5 and TRBJ1-2; 10 bases match TRBD1. Looked up from germline, CDR1 is MNHEY and CDR2 is SVGAGI. The CDR3 spans 14 residues. The junction had 5 bases not matched to a gene; V was cut back by 5 bases and J by 5 bases. CDR3 sequence: CASSDRGRIYGYTF. The CDR3 DNA follows: TGTGCCAGCAGTGACAGGGGGCGCATATATGGCTACACCTTC.

The V and J genes are TRBV7-2 and TRBJ2-5, with D unclear. Germline V gene lookup returns CDR1 SGHTA and CDR2 FQGNSA. V lost 3 bases and J lost 3, with 8 bases in between. CDR3 length: 13 amino acids. The CDR3 protein is CASSLWAKETQYF. The CDR3, as DNA: TGTGCCAGCAGCTTGTGGGCTAAAGAGACCCAGTACTTC.

The chain recombines TRBV25-1 with TRBJ1-4, with D possibly being TRBD1 (5 bases). Germline CDR1 and CDR2: MGHDK and SYGVNS. The CDR3 spans 13 residues. V was pared by 4 bases and J by 7 bases, with 10 bases between. The CDR3 here is CASSGQGVEKLFF. The DNA for the CDR3 is TGTGCCAGCAGTGGGCAGGGTGTTGAAAAACTGTTTTTT.

The chain employs TRBV19 and TRBJ1-1; D is perhaps TRBD1 (6 bases). Germline V gene lookup returns CDR1 LNHDA and CDR2 SQIVND (reference sequence). The CDR3 has 16 residues. V was pared by 6 bases and J by 3 bases, with 20 bases between. CDR3 DNA sequence: TGTGCCAGTAGCCCCCGGGCACAGGGAGGACACACTGAAGCTTTCTTT. It translates to CASSPRAQGGHTEAFF.

This clone has just one count. The V gene is TRBV18, the J gene TRBJ1-1; D not certain. CDR3 length equals 15 residues. CDR1 and CDR2 (germline): KGHSH, LQKENI. V gave up 3 bases and J gave up 0 bases, with 11 bases separating them. The CDR3 DNA is TGTGCCAGCTCACCTTTCCCAGAAATGAACACTGAAGCTTTCTTT. This translates into CASSPFPEMNTEAFF.

The chain combines TRBV28 with TRBJ2-7; tentative D call: TRBD1 (5 bases). Germline V gives CDR1 MDHEN, CDR2 SYDVKM. The CDR3 totals 13 residues. The V and J ends lost 2 bases and 4 bases respectively, with 9 bases between them. CDR3 protein: CASSLRGLYEQYF. In nucleotides, the CDR3 is TGTGCCAGCAGTTTAAGGGGCCTGTACGAGCAGTACTTC.